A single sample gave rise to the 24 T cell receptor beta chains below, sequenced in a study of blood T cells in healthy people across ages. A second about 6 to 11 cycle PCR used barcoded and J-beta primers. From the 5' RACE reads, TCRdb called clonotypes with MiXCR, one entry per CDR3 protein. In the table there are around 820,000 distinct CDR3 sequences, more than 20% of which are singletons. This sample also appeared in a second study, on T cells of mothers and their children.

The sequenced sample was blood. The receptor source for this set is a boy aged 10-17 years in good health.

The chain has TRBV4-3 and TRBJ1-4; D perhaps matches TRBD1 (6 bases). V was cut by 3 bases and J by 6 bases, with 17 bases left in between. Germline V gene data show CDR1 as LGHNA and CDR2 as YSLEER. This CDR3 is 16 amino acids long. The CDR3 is CASSHGTSSKHEKLFF. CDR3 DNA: TGCGCCAGCAGCCATGGGACAAGCTCCAAACATGAAAAACTGTTTTTT.

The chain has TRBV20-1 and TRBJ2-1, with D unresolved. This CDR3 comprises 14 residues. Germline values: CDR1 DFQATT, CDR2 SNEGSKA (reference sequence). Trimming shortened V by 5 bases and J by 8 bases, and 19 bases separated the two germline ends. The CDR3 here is CSALPVGLGDEQFF. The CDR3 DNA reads TGCAGTGCTCTCCCCGTCGGTCTAGGCGATGAGCAGTTCTTC.

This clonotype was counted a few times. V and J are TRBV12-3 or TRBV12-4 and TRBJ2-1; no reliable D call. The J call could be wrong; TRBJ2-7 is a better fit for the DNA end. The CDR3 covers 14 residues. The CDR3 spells CASSLAPLRYEQYF. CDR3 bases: TGTGCCAGCAGTTTAGCGCCACTCCGCTACGAGCAGTACTTC.

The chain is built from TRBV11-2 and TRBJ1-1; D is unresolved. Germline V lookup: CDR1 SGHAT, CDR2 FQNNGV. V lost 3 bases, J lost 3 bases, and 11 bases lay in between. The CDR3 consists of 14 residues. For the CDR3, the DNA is TGTGCCAGCAGCTTTGCCGACAAGCACACTGAAGCTTTCTTT. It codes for CASSFADKHTEAFF. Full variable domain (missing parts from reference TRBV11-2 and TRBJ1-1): EAGVAQSPRYKIIEKRQSVAFWCNPISGHATLYWYQQILGQGPKLLIQFQNNGVVDDSQLPKDRFSAERLKGVDSTLKIQPAKLEDSAVYLCASSFADKHTEAFFGQGTRLTVV.

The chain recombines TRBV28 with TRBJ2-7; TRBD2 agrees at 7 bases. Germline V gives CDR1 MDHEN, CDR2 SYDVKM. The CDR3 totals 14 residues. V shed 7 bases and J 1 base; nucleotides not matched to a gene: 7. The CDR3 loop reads CASKSSGESYEQYF. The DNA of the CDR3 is TGTGCCAGCAAGTCTAGCGGAGAGTCCTACGAGCAGTACTTC. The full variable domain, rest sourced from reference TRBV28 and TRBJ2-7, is DVKVTQSSRYLVKRTGEKVFLECVQDMDHENMFWYRQDPGLGLRLIYFSYDVKMKEKGDIPEGYSVSREKKERFSLILESASTNQTSMYLCASKSSGESYEQYFGPGTRLTVT.

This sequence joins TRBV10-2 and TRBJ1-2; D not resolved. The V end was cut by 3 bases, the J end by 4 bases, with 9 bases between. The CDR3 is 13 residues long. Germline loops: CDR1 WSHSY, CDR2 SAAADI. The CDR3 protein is CASSDTEAYGYTF. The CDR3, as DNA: TGCGCCAGCAGTGACACGGAAGCCTATGGCTACACCTTC.

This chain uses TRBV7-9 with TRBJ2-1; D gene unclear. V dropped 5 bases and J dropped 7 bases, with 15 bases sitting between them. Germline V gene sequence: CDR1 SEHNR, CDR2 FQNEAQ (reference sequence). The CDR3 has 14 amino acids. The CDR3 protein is CASSTSTYWNEQFF. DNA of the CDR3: TGTGCCAGCAGCACCTCGACCTATTGGAATGAGCAGTTCTTC.

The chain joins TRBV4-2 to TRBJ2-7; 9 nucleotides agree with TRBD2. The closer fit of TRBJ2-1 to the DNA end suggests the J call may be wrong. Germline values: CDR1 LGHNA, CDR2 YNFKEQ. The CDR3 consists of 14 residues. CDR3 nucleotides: TGTGCCAGCAGCCAAGTAGCGGGAGTGAATGAGCAGTTCTTC. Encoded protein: CASSQVAGVNEQFF.

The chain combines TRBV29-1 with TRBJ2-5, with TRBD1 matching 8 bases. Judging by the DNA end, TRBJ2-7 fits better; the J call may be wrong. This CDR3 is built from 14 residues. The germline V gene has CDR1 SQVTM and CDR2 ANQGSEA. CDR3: CSVVKGTGGNEQYF. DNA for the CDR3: TGCAGCGTGGTAAAAGGGACAGGAGGGAACGAGCAGTACTTC.

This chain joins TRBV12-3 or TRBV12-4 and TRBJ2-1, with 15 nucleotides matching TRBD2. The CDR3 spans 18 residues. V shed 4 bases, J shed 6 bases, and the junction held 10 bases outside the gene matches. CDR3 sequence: CASSSWTSGGGITNEQFF. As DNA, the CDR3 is TGTGCCAGCAGTTCCTGGACTAGCGGGGGGGGAATTACCAATGAGCAGTTCTTC.

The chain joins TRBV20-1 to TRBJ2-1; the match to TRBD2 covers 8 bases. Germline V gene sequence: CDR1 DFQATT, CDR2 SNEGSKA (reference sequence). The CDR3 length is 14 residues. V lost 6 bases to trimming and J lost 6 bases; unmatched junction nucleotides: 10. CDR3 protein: CSAQLGSGGNEQFF. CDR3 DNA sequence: TGCAGTGCCCAGCTAGGAAGCGGGGGCAATGAGCAGTTCTTC.

The DNA for the CDR3 is TGTGCCAGCTCATCCGGACTCGGGGATGAGCAGTTCTTC. Translated: CASSSGLGDEQFF. The chain joins TRBV18 to TRBJ2-1, with D possibly TRBD2 on 5 matching bases. Germline CDR1 KGHSH, CDR2 LQKENI. V lost 5 bases and J 8 bases, leaving 13 bases between the germline ends. The CDR3 is 13 residues long. Looking up the rest from reference TRBV18 and TRBJ2-1 gives the full variable domain: NAGVMQNPRHLVRRRGQEARLRCSPMKGHSHVYWYRQLPEEGLKFMVYLQKENIIDESGMPKERFSAEFPKEGPSILRIQQVVRGDSAAYFCASSSGLGDEQFFGPGTRLTVL.

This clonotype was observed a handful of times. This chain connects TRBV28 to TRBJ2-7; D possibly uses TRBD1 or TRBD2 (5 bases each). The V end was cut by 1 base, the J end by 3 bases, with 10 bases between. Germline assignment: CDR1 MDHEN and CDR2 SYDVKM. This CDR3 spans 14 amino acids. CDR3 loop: CASSLLGPGYEQYF. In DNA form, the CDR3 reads TGTGCCAGCAGTTTATTGGGACCGGGCTACGAGCAGTACTTC.

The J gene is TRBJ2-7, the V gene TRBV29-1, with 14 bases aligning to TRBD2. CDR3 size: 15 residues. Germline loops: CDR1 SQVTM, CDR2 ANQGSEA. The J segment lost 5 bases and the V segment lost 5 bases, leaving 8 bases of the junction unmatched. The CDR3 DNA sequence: TGCAGCGTTCAGGGACTAGCGGGAGTATTTGACGAGCAGTACTTC. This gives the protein CSVQGLAGVFDEQYF.

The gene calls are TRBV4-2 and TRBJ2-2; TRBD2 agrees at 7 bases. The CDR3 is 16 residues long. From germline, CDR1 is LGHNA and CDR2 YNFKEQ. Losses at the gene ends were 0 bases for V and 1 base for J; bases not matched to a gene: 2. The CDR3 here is CASSQDPGGNTGELFF. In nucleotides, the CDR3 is TGTGCCAGCAGCCAAGATCCGGGGGGGAACACCGGGGAGCTGTTTTTT.

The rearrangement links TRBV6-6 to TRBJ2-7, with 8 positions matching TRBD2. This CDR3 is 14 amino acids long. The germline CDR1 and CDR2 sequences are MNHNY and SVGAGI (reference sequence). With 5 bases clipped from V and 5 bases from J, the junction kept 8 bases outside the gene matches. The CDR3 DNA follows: TGTGCCAGCAGTCCGACTAGCGTCTTGGACGAGCAGTACTTC. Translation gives CASSPTSVLDEQYF.

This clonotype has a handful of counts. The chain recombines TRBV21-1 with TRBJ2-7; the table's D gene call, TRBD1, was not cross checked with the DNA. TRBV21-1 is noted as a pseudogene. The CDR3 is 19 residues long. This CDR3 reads CASSKSLDRFTLLSYEQYF. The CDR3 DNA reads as TGTGCCAGCAGCAAATCACTTGACAGGTTTACCCTCCTCTCCTACGAGCAGTACTTC.

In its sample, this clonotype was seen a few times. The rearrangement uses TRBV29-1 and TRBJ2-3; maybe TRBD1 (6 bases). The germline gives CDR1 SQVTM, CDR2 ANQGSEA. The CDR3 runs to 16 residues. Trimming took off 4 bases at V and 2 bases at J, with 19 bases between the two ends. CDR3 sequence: CSVALNQGIVTDTQYF. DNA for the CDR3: TGCAGCGTTGCTCTAAACCAGGGGATTGTCACAGATACGCAGTATTTT.

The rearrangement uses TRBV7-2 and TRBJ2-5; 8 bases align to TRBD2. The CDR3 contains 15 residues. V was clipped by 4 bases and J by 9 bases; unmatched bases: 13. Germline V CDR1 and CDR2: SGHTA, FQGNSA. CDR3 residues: CASSSRSGLGGSQYF. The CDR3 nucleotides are TGTGCCAGCAGCTCACGATCGGGACTAGGGGGGTCCCAGTACTTC. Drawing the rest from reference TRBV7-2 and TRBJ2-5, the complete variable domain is GAGVSQSPSNKVTEKGKDVELRCDPISGHTALYWYRQSLGQGLEFLIYFQGNSAPDKSGLPSDRFSAERTGGSVSTLTIQRTQQEDSAVYLCASSSRSGLGGSQYFGPGTRLLVL.

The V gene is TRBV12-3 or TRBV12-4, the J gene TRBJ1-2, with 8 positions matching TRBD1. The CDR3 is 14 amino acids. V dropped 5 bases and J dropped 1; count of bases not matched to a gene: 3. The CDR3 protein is CASSETGVNYGYTF. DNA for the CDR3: TGTGCCAGCAGTGAGACAGGGGTTAACTATGGCTACACCTTC.

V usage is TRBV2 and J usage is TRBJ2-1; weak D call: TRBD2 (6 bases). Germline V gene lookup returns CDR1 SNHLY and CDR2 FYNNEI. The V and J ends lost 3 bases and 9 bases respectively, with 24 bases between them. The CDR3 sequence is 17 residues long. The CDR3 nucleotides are TGTGCCAGCAGTGACGTGGGCACTCTCTCCCTCGGGGGTGAGCAGTTCTTC. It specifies CASSDVGTLSLGGEQFF.

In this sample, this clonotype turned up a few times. The CDR3 nucleotides read TGCAGTGCAAGGACCGACGGCGCCTGGCGCTCACCCCTCCACTTT. Its translation is CSARTDGAWRSPLHF. The chain joins TRBV20-1 to TRBJ1-6; D remains unclear. Germline lookup yields CDR1 DFQATT and CDR2 SNEGSKA (reference sequence). The CDR3 spans 15 residues. Trimming removed 6 bases from V and 10 bases from J, with 22 bases in between.

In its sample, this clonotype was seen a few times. The CDR3 protein is CASSSPGQGNEKLFF. For the CDR3, the DNA is TGTGCCAGCAGTTCCCCGGGACAGGGGAATGAAAAACTGTTTTTT. The V gene is TRBV27, the J gene TRBJ1-4; 10 nucleotides agree with TRBD1. This CDR3 has 15 amino acids. Germline CDR1 and CDR2: MNHEY and SMNVEV (reference sequence). V lost 4 bases to trimming and J lost 5 bases; unmatched junction nucleotides: 4.

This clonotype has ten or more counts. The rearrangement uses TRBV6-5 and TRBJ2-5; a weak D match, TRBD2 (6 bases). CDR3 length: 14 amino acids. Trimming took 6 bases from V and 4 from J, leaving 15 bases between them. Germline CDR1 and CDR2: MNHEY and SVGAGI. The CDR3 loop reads CASRPGLAPETQYF. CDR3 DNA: TGTGCCAGCAGGCCGGGACTCGCGCCAGAGACCCAGTACTTC.